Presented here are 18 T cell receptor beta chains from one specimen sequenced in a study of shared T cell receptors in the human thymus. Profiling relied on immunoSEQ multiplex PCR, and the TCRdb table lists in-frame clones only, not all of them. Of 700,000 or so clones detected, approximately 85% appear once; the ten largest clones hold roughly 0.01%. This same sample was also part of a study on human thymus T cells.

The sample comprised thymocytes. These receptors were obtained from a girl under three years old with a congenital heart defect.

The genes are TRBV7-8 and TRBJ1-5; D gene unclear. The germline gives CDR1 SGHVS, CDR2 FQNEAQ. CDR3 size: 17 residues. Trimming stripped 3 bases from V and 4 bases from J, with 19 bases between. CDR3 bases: TGTGCCAGCAGCTTCATGATGGCGGGCCGGAAGAATCAGCCCCAGCATTTT. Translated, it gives CASSFMMAGRKNQPQHF.

Here the CDR3 reads CASSSDRGLYDNSYEQYF. CDR3 nucleotides: TGTGCCAGCAGTTCAGACAGGGGTCTATACGACAACTCCTACGAGCAGTACTTC. This chain joins TRBV28 and TRBJ2-7, with 8 nucleotides matching TRBD1. Germline CDR1 MDHEN, CDR2 SYDVKM. V dropped 4 bases and J dropped 0; count of bases not matched to a gene: 14. CDR3 length equals 18 residues.

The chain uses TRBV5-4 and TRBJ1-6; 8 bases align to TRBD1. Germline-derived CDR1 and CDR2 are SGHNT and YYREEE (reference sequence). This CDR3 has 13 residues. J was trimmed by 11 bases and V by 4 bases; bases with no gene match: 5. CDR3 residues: CASSRDRGAPLHF. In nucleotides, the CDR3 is TGTGCCAGCAGCCGCGACAGGGGCGCACCCCTCCACTTT.

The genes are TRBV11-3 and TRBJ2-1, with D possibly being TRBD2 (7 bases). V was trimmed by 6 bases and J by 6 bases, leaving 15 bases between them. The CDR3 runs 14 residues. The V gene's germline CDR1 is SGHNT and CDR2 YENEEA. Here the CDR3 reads CASRRGGLGNEQFF. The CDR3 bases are TGTGCCAGCAGGAGGGGGGGTTTGGGCAATGAGCAGTTCTTC.

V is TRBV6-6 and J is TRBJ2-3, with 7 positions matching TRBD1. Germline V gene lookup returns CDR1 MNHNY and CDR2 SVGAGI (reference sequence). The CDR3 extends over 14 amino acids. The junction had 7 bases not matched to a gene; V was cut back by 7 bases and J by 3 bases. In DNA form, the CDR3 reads TGTGCCAGCAAGGTGGGGACAGAGACAGATACGCAGTATTTT. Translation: CASKVGTETDTQYF.

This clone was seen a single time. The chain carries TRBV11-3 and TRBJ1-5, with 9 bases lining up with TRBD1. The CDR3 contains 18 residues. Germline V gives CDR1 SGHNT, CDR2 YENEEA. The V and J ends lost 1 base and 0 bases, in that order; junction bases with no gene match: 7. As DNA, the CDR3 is TGTGCCAGCAGCTTAGGGGACAGGGCAAATCATAGCAATCAGCCCCAGCATTTT. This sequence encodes CASSLGDRANHSNQPQHF.

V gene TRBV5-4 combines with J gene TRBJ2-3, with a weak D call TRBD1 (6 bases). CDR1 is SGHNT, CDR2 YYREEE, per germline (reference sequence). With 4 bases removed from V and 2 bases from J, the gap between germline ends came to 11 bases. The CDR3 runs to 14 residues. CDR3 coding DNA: TGTGCCAGCAGCCGTGACAGGAACACAGATACGCAGTATTTT. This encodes CASSRDRNTDTQYF.

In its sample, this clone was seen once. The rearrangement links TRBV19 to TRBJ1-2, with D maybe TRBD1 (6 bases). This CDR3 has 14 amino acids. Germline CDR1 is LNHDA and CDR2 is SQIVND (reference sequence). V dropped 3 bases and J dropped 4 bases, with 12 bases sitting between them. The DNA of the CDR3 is TGTGCCAGTAGTATTCCCGAACAGGGCTATGGCTACACCTTC. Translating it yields CASSIPEQGYGYTF.

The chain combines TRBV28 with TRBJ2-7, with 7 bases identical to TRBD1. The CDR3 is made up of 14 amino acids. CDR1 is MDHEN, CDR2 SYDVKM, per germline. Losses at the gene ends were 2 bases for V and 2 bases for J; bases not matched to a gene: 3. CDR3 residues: CASSLEDRPYEQYF. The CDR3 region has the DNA TGTGCCAGCAGTTTAGAGGACAGGCCCTACGAGCAGTACTTC.

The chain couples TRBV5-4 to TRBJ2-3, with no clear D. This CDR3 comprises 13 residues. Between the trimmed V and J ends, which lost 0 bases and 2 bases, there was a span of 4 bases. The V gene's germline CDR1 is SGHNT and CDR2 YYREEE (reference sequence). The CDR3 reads CASSLEATDTQYF. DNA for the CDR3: TGTGCCAGCAGCTTGGAAGCCACAGATACGCAGTATTTT.

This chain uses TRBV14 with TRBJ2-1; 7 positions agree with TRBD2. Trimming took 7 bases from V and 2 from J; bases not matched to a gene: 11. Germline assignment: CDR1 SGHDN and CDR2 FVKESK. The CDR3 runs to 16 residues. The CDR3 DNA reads TGTGCCAGCACGCGGGGGAGGGATAGCACCTACAATGAGCAGTTCTTC. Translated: CASTRGRDSTYNEQFF. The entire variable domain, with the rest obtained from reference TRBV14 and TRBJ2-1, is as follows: EAGVTQFPSHSVIEKGQTVTLRCDPISGHDNLYWYRRVMGKEIKFLLHFVKESKQDESGMPNNRFLAERTGGTYSTLKVQPAELEDSGVYFCASTRGRDSTYNEQFFGPGTRLTVL.

CDR3 protein: CASSIVLGQGAATNEKLFF. The CDR3 bases are TGTGCCAGTAGTATTGTGTTAGGACAGGGGGCTGCAACTAATGAAAAACTGTTTTTT. This chain connects TRBV19 to TRBJ1-4, with 11 positions matching TRBD1. V was pared by 3 bases and J by 0 bases, with 9 bases of the junction left unmatched. Germline lookup yields CDR1 LNHDA and CDR2 SQIVND (reference sequence). The CDR3 spans 19 residues. The full variable domain, rest sourced from reference TRBV19 and TRBJ1-4, is DGGITQSPKYLFRKEGQNVTLSCEQNLNHDAMYWYRQDPGQGLRLIYYSQIVNDFQKGDIAEGYSVSREKKESFPLTVTSAQKNPTAFYLCASSIVLGQGAATNEKLFFGSGTQLSVL.

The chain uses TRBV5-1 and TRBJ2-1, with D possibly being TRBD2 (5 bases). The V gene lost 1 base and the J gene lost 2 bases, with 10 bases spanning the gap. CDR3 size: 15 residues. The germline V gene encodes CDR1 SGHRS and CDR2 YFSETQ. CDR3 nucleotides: TGCGCCAGCAGCTTGTCTCGGGGAACCTACAATGAGCAGTTCTTC. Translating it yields CASSLSRGTYNEQFF.

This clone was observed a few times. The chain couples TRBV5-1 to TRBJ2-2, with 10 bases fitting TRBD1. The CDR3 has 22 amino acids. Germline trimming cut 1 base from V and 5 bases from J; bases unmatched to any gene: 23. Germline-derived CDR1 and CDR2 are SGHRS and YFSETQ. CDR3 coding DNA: TGCGCCAGCAGCTTGTTGCCCCGTCGGCCCTATTTGAAGGGACAGGGGACCGGGGAGCTGTTTTTT. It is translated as CASSLLPRRPYLKGQGTGELFF.

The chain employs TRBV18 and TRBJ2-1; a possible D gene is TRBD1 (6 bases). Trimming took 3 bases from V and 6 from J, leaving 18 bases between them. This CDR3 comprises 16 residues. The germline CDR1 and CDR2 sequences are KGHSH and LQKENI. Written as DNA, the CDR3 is TGTGCCAGCTCACCTTATGCCATGGGGGCGGGCAATGAGCAGTTCTTC. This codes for CASSPYAMGAGNEQFF.

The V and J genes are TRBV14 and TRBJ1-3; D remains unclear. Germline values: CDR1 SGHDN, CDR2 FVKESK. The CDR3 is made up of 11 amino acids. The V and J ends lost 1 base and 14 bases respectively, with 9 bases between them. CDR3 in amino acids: CASSQGIRVYF. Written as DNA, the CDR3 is TGTGCCAGCAGCCAAGGAATTCGGGTATATTTT.

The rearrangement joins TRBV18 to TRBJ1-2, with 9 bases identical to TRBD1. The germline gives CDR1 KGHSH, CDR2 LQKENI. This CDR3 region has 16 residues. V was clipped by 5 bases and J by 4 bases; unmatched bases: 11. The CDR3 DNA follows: TGTGCCAGCTCAACCCGGACAGGGGTGGTTGGCTATGGCTACACCTTC. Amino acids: CASSTRTGVVGYGYTF.

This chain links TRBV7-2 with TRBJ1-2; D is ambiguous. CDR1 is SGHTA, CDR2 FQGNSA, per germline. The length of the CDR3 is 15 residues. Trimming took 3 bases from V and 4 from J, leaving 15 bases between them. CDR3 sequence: CASSLLAKTPYGYTF. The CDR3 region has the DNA TGTGCCAGCAGCTTGTTGGCGAAGACACCCTATGGCTACACCTTC.